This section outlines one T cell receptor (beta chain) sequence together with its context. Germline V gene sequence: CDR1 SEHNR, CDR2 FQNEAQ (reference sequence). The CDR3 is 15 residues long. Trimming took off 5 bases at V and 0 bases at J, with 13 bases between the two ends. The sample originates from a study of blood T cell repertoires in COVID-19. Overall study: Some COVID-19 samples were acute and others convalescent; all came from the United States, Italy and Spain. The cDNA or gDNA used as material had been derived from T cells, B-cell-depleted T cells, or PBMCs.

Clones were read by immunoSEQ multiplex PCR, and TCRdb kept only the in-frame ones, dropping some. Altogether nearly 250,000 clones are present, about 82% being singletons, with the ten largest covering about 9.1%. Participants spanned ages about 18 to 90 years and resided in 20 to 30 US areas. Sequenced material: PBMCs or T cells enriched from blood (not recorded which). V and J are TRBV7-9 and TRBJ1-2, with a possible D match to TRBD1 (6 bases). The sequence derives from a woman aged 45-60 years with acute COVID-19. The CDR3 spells CASSQGQKSNYGYTF. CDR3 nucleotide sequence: TGTGCCAGCAGCCAAGGACAGAAATCTAACTATGGCTACACCTTC.